This T cell receptor (beta chain) was sequenced in a study of immune heterogeneity within non-small cell lung tumors. The template for each sample was approximately 0.65 ug of genomic DNA, which had been extracted from bulk tumor tissue. Several spatially distant biopsies were obtained per primary tumor intraoperatively. Enrolled individuals presented with untreated, newly diagnosed non-small cell lung cancer and received curative surgery. All donors had received a new diagnosis of non-small cell lung cancer and were undergoing surgery with curative intent. This clonotype was counted at least ten times. What it binds is not known. Findings of the study overall: Identical dominant CDR3 beta clonotypes showed recurrence across tumor sites within a patient, and site-unique high-frequency clones were also present.

Trimming cost V 4 bases and J 4 bases, with 19 bases left between them. This CDR3 region has 15 residues. CDR1 is GTSNPN and CDR2 is SVGIG in the germline V gene (reference sequence). With 32 V and 13 J primers, multiplex PCR amplified the TCR beta CDR3. TCRdb itself ran the multiplex PCR reads through MiXCR, one entry per CDR3 protein. The table lists fewer than 25,000 distinct CDR3 sequences, about 30% of them singletons. The J gene is TRBJ1-1, the V gene TRBV30; D might be TRBD1 (6 bases). This receptor was identified in a man in his forties or fifties with non-small cell lung cancer. Sequences were obtained from lung tumor tissue. The DNA of the CDR3 is TGTGCCTGGACCCCGGGACACACTTCGGGCACTGAAGCTTTCTTT. This sequence encodes CAWTPGHTSGTEAFF.